A single sample gave rise to the 14 T cell receptor beta chains below, sequenced in a study of blood T cell repertoires in COVID-19. The table came from immunoSEQ multiplex PCR; TCRdb's copy has only in-frame clones and leaves some out. The sample yields around 100,000 clones, 85% seen once. The sample was peripheral blood. Receptors were obtained from a human donor in a cohort sampled during active COVID-19.

The rearrangement joins TRBV2 to TRBJ2-3; TRBD2 is a possible D gene (6 bases). Germline CDR1 and CDR2: SNHLY and FYNNEI. The V end was cut by 7 bases, the J end by 3 bases, with 8 bases between. The CDR3 sequence is 12 residues long. CDR3 residues: CASKEGTDTQYF. Here the CDR3 DNA reads TGTGCCAGCAAGGAGGGGACAGATACGCAGTATTTT.

V usage is TRBV5-4 and J usage is TRBJ2-7, with TRBD1 identical over 9 bases. V dropped 4 bases and J dropped 7; count of bases not matched to a gene: 9. The CDR3 has 14 amino acids. CDR1 is SGHNT and CDR2 is YYREEE in the germline V gene (reference sequence). CDR3 amino acids: CASSPGTGLREQYF. CDR3 nucleotides: TGTGCCAGCAGCCCGGGGACAGGGCTGCGGGAGCAGTACTTC.

This clone came up a few times. The chain combines TRBV27 with TRBJ2-7; 8 bases align to TRBD2. Germline CDR1 reads MNHEY; CDR2 reads SMNVEV (reference sequence). V was pared by 2 bases and J by 6 bases, with 9 bases of the junction left unmatched. The CDR3 has 15 amino acids. The CDR3 coding sequence is TGTGCCAGCAGTTTAAAGGGACTAGTTTCGAGCGAGCAGTACTTC. Its translation is CASSLKGLVSSEQYF.

A word on this clone: This CDR3 is also generated by other DNA sequences in the sample. The chain has TRBV2 and TRBJ2-7; D gene ambiguous. Germline loops: CDR1 SNHLY, CDR2 FYNNEI. The V gene lost 6 bases and the J gene lost 3 bases, with 6 bases spanning the gap. This CDR3 comprises 11 residues. CDR3 DNA sequence: TGTGCCAGCAGCCCACTCTACGAGCAGTACTTC. Translation: CASSPLYEQYF.

V and J are TRBV2 and TRBJ2-7; TRBD2 aligns across 13 bases. In germline, CDR1 is SNHLY, CDR2 FYNNEI. J lost 3 bases, V lost 6 bases, and 5 bases had no gene match. The CDR3 has 15 amino acids. CDR3 nucleotide sequence: TGTGCCAGCAGCCCGACTAGCGGGGGGAACTACGAGCAGTACTTC. This codes for CASSPTSGGNYEQYF. The variable domain in full, with the rest retrieved from reference TRBV2 and TRBJ2-7, is EPEVTQTPSHQVTQMGQEVILRCVPISNHLYFYWYRQILGQKVEFLVSFYNNEISEKSEIFDDQFSVERPDGSNFTLKIRSTKLEDSAMYFCASSPTSGGNYEQYFGPGTRLTVT.

The chain joins TRBV7-9 to TRBJ2-3, with 7 bases lining up with TRBD1. The CDR3 has 15 amino acids. The J segment lost 0 bases and the V segment lost 5 bases, leaving 5 bases of the junction unmatched. Germline V gene sequence: CDR1 SEHNR, CDR2 FQNEAQ (reference sequence). CDR3 protein: CASSHTGASTDTQYF. Here the CDR3 DNA reads TGTGCCAGCAGCCATACAGGGGCGAGCACAGATACGCAGTATTTT.

J is TRBJ2-7 and V is TRBV3-1 (or the pseudogene TRBV3-2), with a possible D match to TRBD2 (6 bases). Germline CDR1 LGHDT, CDR2 YNNKEL (reference sequence). The CDR3 has 15 residues. Trimming stripped 2 bases from V and 3 bases from J, with 14 bases between. CDR3 protein: CASSQLLRDNYEQYF. The CDR3 bases are TGTGCCAGCAGCCAATTGTTGCGGGATAACTACGAGCAGTACTTC.

The gene calls are TRBV2 and TRBJ1-2; 7 bases map to TRBD1. V shed 2 bases, J shed 1 base, and the junction held 13 bases outside the gene matches. This CDR3 comprises 18 residues. Germline lookup yields CDR1 SNHLY and CDR2 FYNNEI. As DNA, the CDR3 is TGTGCCAGCAGTGAAATCAGTTCGGGACAGTACGTTAACTATGGCTACACCTTC. It encodes CASSEISSGQYVNYGYTF.

V gene TRBV6-5 combines with J gene TRBJ1-5; D gene ambiguous. V gave up 2 bases and J gave up 2 bases, with 4 bases separating them. Germline loops: CDR1 MNHEY, CDR2 SVGAGI. The CDR3 contains 13 residues. The CDR3 protein is CASSYAGNQPQHF. The CDR3 DNA is TGTGCCAGCAGTTACGCAGGCAATCAGCCCCAGCATTTT.

The chain combines TRBV7-6 with TRBJ2-1, with TRBD2 matching over 15 bases. The J segment lost 10 bases and the V segment lost 4 bases, leaving 5 bases of the junction unmatched. Germline V lookup: CDR1 SGHVS, CDR2 FNYEAQ. The CDR3 contains 15 residues. The CDR3 region is CASSWTSGGAEEQFF. As DNA, the CDR3 is TGTGCCAGCAGCTGGACTAGCGGGGGGGCCGAGGAGCAGTTCTTC.

The chain is built from TRBV6-6 and TRBJ2-5, with 7 bases lining up with TRBD2. The trim removed 9 bases at V and 12 bases at J, leaving 7 bases unmatched. Germline V gene lookup returns CDR1 MNHNY and CDR2 SVGAGI (reference sequence). The CDR3 is 10 residues long. CDR3 in amino acids: CASSGSGEYF. The DNA for the CDR3 is TGTGCCAGTAGCGGGTCTGGGGAGTACTTC.

This chain joins TRBV27 and TRBJ1-2, with 7 bases lining up with TRBD1. The CDR3 totals 14 residues. J was trimmed by 4 bases and V by 6 bases; bases with no gene match: 8. Germline loops: CDR1 MNHEY, CDR2 SMNVEV (reference sequence). Here the CDR3 DNA reads TGTGCCAGCAGCCGGACAGGAACCCTCTATGGCTACACCTTC. Its translation: CASSRTGTLYGYTF.

Points on this clone: At the DNA level, this CDR3 is encoded by other sequences in the same sample as well. V gene TRBV3-1 (or the pseudogene TRBV3-2) combines with J gene TRBJ1-4, with TRBD1 identical over 7 bases. Germline V CDR1 and CDR2: LGHDT, YNNKEL (reference sequence). After removal of 3 bases from V and 2 bases from J, the junction contained 3 bases not matched to a gene. The CDR3 is 15 amino acids. CDR3 amino acids: CASSQGQRTNEKLFF. The CDR3 region has the DNA TGTGCCAGCAGCCAGGGACAGAGGACTAATGAAAAACTGTTTTTT.

The chain has TRBV7-8 and TRBJ2-7; 7 bases are shared with TRBD1. Germline assignment: CDR1 SGHVS and CDR2 FQNEAQ. V lost 3 bases, J lost 1 base, and 3 bases stayed unmatched. The CDR3 is 14 amino acids. The DNA for the CDR3 is TGTGCCAGCAGCTTGGGGACAGCATCCTACGAGCAGTACTTC. Encoded protein: CASSLGTASYEQYF.